The 30 T cell receptor beta chains given below trace back to one sample, sequenced in a study of T-cell memory formation after mild COVID-19 (dated by TCRdb to the early 2020s). Libraries were made using 5' RACE. The sequencing machine was an Illumina NovaSeq 6000. TCRdb trimmed public reads at Q25 via fastp, called clones via MiXCR and kept in-frame beta chains. Rows are combined by CDR3 protein, so each entry shows the most common genes and DNA. Recorded for this sample are a few hundred thousand distinct CDR3 sequences; around 27% of them occurred a single time. Approximately 15% of the sample is held by the ten biggest clonotypes. The specimen sequenced was PBMCs or a T cell subset sorted from them (not recorded which). All receptors come from an adult woman who had mild COVID-19 (a few samples of this study predate the infection). The sample titles of this study are shuffled in the database, so cell type and time point are left out; the donor was told from shared clones.

This clonotype showed up just a few times. This CDR3 is CASSLAIGSGANVLTF. The CDR3 DNA reads TGCGCCAGCAGCTTGGCCATAGGCTCTGGGGCCAACGTCCTGACTTTC. The rearrangement joins TRBV5-1 to TRBJ2-6; no clear D gene. This CDR3 is 16 amino acids long. Germline CDR1 SGHRS, CDR2 YFSETQ. V dropped 0 bases and J dropped 0 bases, with 7 bases sitting between them.

This clonotype was seen a single time. This sequence joins TRBV12-3 or TRBV12-4 and TRBJ2-2; 8 positions match TRBD1. The length of the CDR3 is 15 residues. The V gene end was trimmed by 3 bases and the J gene end by 3 bases; junction bases not matched to a gene: 3. CDR3 protein: CASSFDRGYTGELFF. CDR3 coding DNA: TGTGCCAGCAGTTTTGACAGGGGATACACCGGGGAGCTGTTTTTT.

The gene calls are TRBV10-3 and TRBJ2-7; D uncertain. Trimming removed 0 bases from V and 5 bases from J, with 2 bases in between. The CDR3 runs 11 residues. Germline assignment: CDR1 ENHRY and CDR2 SYGVKD. In DNA form, the CDR3 reads TGTGCCATCAGTGAGTCGAACGAGCAGTACTTC. Encoded protein: CAISESNEQYF.

In its sample, this clonotype was seen a few times. The genes are TRBV7-2 and TRBJ1-5, with D unresolved. V dropped 3 bases and J dropped 5 bases, with 14 bases sitting between them. The CDR3 runs to 15 residues. Germline CDR1 and CDR2: SGHTA and FQGNSA. CDR3 in DNA: TGTGCCAGCAGCTTCCAGATGGGCGGGGATCAGCCCCAGCATTTT. This sequence encodes CASSFQMGGDQPQHF. The full variable domain, with the rest looked up from reference TRBV7-2 and TRBJ1-5, is GAGVSQSPSNKVTEKGKDVELRCDPISGHTALYWYRQSLGQGLEFLIYFQGNSAPDKSGLPSDRFSAERTGGSVSTLTIQRTQQEDSAVYLCASSFQMGGDQPQHFGDGTRLSIL.

The chain links TRBV20-1 to TRBJ1-1; D is unclear. Trimming removed 3 bases from V and 3 bases from J, with 14 bases in between. The CDR3 is made up of 14 amino acids. Germline V lookup: CDR1 DFQATT, CDR2 SNEGSKA (reference sequence). DNA of the CDR3: TGCAGTGCTAGTTTCCGGGTTCGGTACACTGAAGCTTTCTTT. Protein product: CSASFRVRYTEAFF.

This clonotype was observed a handful of times. The gene calls are TRBV6-1 and TRBJ1-1, with 7 positions matching TRBD1. The V gene end was trimmed by 6 bases and the J gene end by 7 bases; junction bases not matched to a gene: 14. Germline loops: CDR1 MNHNS, CDR2 SASEGT. The CDR3 sequence is 15 residues long. CDR3 residues: CASRRLIRDSLEAFF. CDR3 sequence (DNA): TGTGCCAGCAGGCGGTTGATCCGGGACAGTCTTGAAGCTTTCTTT.

The chain links TRBV6-1 to TRBJ2-2; D is ambiguous. Trimming stripped 8 bases from V and 5 bases from J, with 9 bases between. The length of the CDR3 is 12 residues. CDR1 and CDR2 from the germline V gene are MNHNS and SASEGT. DNA for the CDR3: TGTGCCAGCCTAACTGGGACCGGGGAGCTGTTTTTT. Protein product: CASLTGTGELFF.

This clonotype was counted only a few times. The genes are TRBV7-6 and TRBJ2-7; 9 bases are shared with TRBD1. Germline V gene data show CDR1 as SGHVS and CDR2 as FNYEAQ. The CDR3 covers 13 residues. Trimming removed 5 bases from V and 6 bases from J; junction bases left unmatched: 5. The CDR3 here is CASSPGTGSEQYF. The CDR3 DNA reads TGTGCCAGCAGCCCGGGGACAGGGAGCGAGCAGTACTTC.

The chain carries TRBV12-3 or TRBV12-4 and TRBJ2-1; possibly TRBD1 for D (5 bases). The CDR3 has 13 residues. V shed 2 bases and J shed 10 bases, with 12 bases lying between them. In nucleotides, the CDR3 is TGTGCCAGCAGTTTAAGGCAGGGATGGGAGCAGTTCTTC. Protein: CASSLRQGWEQFF.

In this sample, this clonotype turned up a few times. CDR3 DNA sequence: TGTGCCAGCAGTTACGGGAGTGGTGAGCAGTTCTTC. Translating gives CASSYGSGEQFF. The rearrangement uses TRBV6-5 and TRBJ2-1, with D perhaps matching TRBD2 (5 bases). This CDR3 has 12 amino acids. The germline V gene encodes CDR1 MNHEY and CDR2 SVGAGI. V was trimmed by 2 bases and J by 9 bases, leaving 8 bases between them.

This clonotype has a handful of counts. The rearrangement uses TRBV27 and TRBJ2-7; a weak D match, TRBD1 (6 bases). Germline values: CDR1 MNHEY, CDR2 SMNVEV (reference sequence). V lost 3 bases and J 4 bases, leaving 13 bases between the germline ends. The CDR3 extends over 14 amino acids. CDR3 sequence (DNA): TGTGCCAGCAGTTTTCAGGGGTTAACTTACGAGCAGTACTTC. Translating gives CASSFQGLTYEQYF.

The chain has TRBV12-3 or TRBV12-4 and TRBJ2-7; D is unresolved. V was trimmed by 5 bases and J by 4 bases, leaving 15 bases between them. The CDR3 contains 14 residues. The CDR3 region is CASSPPGSLYEQYF. The CDR3 nucleotides read TGTGCCAGCAGTCCTCCCGGCAGTTTATACGAGCAGTACTTC.

J is TRBJ1-3 and V is TRBV18; D uncertain. CDR3 length: 15 residues. V was pared by 3 bases and J by 0 bases, with 9 bases between. CDR1 and CDR2 from the germline V gene are KGHSH and LQKENI. This CDR3 reads CASSPEPDSGNTIYF. CDR3 DNA sequence: TGTGCCAGCTCACCTGAGCCGGACTCTGGAAACACCATATATTTT.

This clonotype was seen only a few times. This sequence joins TRBV6-2 or TRBV6-3 and TRBJ2-2; tentatively, D is TRBD2 (6 bases). Germline V gene data show CDR1 as MNHEY and CDR2 as SVGEGT. This CDR3 is 15 amino acids long. The V gene lost 5 bases and the J gene lost 3 bases, with 13 bases spanning the gap. The CDR3 region has the DNA TGTGCCAGCAGTCGGGCTAGCGAGGACACCGGGGAGCTGTTTTTT. Translation gives CASSRASEDTGELFF.

The J gene is TRBJ2-5, the V gene TRBV3-1, with D perhaps TRBD2 (5 bases). The CDR3 length is 14 residues. The V gene lost 0 bases and the J gene lost 5 bases, with 10 bases spanning the gap. CDR1 and CDR2 from the germline V gene are LGHDT and YNNKEL (reference sequence). CDR3 nucleotides: TGTGCCAGCAGCCAAGACCTAGCTGATGAGACCCAGTACTTC. Its protein is CASSQDLADETQYF.

This clonotype came up a few times. The V and J genes are TRBV27 and TRBJ2-1; weak D call: TRBD1 (5 bases). CDR1 is MNHEY, CDR2 SMNVEV, per germline (reference sequence). The V and J ends lost 1 base and 1 base respectively, with 14 bases between them. CDR3 length: 17 residues. In nucleotides, the CDR3 is TGTGCCAGCAGTTTATTCAACAGGCTGGGGTCCTACAATGAGCAGTTCTTC. Translating gives CASSLFNRLGSYNEQFF.

This rearrangement joins TRBV12-3 or TRBV12-4 to TRBJ2-7; 8 bases are shared with TRBD1. The CDR3 is made up of 15 amino acids. Trimming removed 0 bases from V and 2 bases from J; junction bases left unmatched: 3. DNA for the CDR3: TGTGCCAGCAGTTTAGCTCAGGGGGCCGCCTACGAGCAGTACTTC. It yields the protein CASSLAQGAAYEQYF.

In regard to this clonotype: A junction boundary mismatches the germline segment, possibly from a read error. The chain links TRBV24-1 to TRBJ2-7; possibly TRBD2 for D (6 bases). Looked up from germline, CDR1 is KGHDR and CDR2 is SFDVKD. CDR3 length: 19 amino acids. In nucleotides, the CDR3 is TGTGCCACCAGCGATTCGGGACTCACTATCGGACTTCGCTTCCTCGAGCAGTACTTC. Translating it yields CATSDSGLTIGLRFLEQYF.

This clonotype was seen more than once but under ten times. J is TRBJ2-5 and V is TRBV5-1; 7 bases align to TRBD2. This CDR3 has 15 residues. Trimming removed 0 bases from V and 5 bases from J; junction bases left unmatched: 7. Germline V gene lookup returns CDR1 SGHRS and CDR2 YFSETQ. CDR3 region: CASSLEGLSAETQYF. CDR3 in DNA: TGCGCCAGCAGCTTGGAGGGACTAAGTGCGGAGACCCAGTACTTC.

The CDR3 region is CASGQAGNVRGQPQHF. CDR3 bases: TGTGCCAGCGGACAGGCGGGTAACGTACGTGGGCAGCCCCAGCATTTT. This sequence joins TRBV12-3 or TRBV12-4 and TRBJ1-5; TRBD1 agrees at 7 bases. The CDR3 runs to 16 residues. V dropped 8 bases and J dropped 7; count of bases not matched to a gene: 17.

The rearrangement uses TRBV6-5 and TRBJ1-2; the D gene is possibly TRBD1 (6 bases). V was pared by 4 bases and J by 4 bases, with 10 bases between. This CDR3 contains 13 residues. Germline-derived CDR1 and CDR2 are MNHEY and SVGAGI. CDR3 coding DNA: TGTGCCAGCAGTTCACAGGGACTCTATGGCTACACCTTC. The encoded protein is CASSSQGLYGYTF.

This clonotype has more than one count but fewer than ten. CDR3 sequence (DNA): TGTGCCACCAGTGATTTTCCGGGACAGGGGGCCGTTCTAGGCTACAATGAGCAGTTCTTC. Encoded protein: CATSDFPGQGAVLGYNEQFF. J is TRBJ2-1 and V is TRBV24-1; 12 bases map to TRBD1. The CDR3 runs to 20 residues. V shed 1 base and J 3 bases; nucleotides not matched to a gene: 12. Germline CDR1 reads KGHDR; CDR2 reads SFDVKD.

The genes are TRBV20-1 and TRBJ2-1; TRBD2 matches at 8 bases. The V segment lost 6 bases and the J segment 5 bases; nucleotides outside the gene matches: 12. The CDR3 length is 15 residues. Germline values: CDR1 DFQATT, CDR2 SNEGSKA (reference sequence). The CDR3 DNA is TGCAGTGCCCGTGTTACTAGCGGACGTCACAATGAGCAGTTCTTC. Translation: CSARVTSGRHNEQFF.

The chain combines TRBV9 with TRBJ2-6; D is undetermined. Germline lookup yields CDR1 SGDLS and CDR2 YYNGEE. The CDR3 spans 16 residues. V dropped 3 bases and J dropped 0 bases, with 10 bases sitting between them. CDR3 sequence: CASSETGSSGANVLTF. CDR3 sequence (DNA): TGTGCCAGCAGCGAGACCGGCAGCTCTGGGGCCAACGTCCTGACTTTC.

This clonotype was detected only a few times. The rearrangement uses TRBV12-3 or TRBV12-4 and TRBJ1-4, with TRBD1 matching 7 bases. J was trimmed by 15 bases and V by 4 bases; bases with no gene match: 11. CDR3 length: 13 amino acids. CDR3 nucleotide sequence: TGTGCCAGCAGTTACGACCAGGGGGAAGGGTTGTTTTTT. Protein: CASSYDQGEGLFF.

V gene TRBV20-1 combines with J gene TRBJ2-7, with TRBD2 identical over 8 bases. V lost 7 bases, J lost 0 bases, and 5 bases stayed unmatched. CDR3 length: 13 amino acids. From germline, CDR1 is DFQATT and CDR2 SNEGSKA (reference sequence). The CDR3 coding sequence is TGCAGTGAGAAGCGGGGGAGCTCCTACGAGCAGTACTTC. As protein: CSEKRGSSYEQYF.

V and J are TRBV3-1 and TRBJ2-1; D call uncertain. This CDR3 spans 14 amino acids. The germline V and J ends were trimmed by 2 bases and 0 bases, with 5 bases remaining between them. CDR1 is LGHDT, CDR2 YNNKEL, per germline (reference sequence). The CDR3 nucleotides read TGTGCCAGCAGCCAACCAGGCTCCTACAATGAGCAGTTCTTC. Amino acid sequence: CASSQPGSYNEQFF.

This clonotype has more than one count but fewer than ten. The chain joins TRBV10-3 to TRBJ1-4; TRBD1 aligns across 7 bases. Germline CDR1 is ENHRY and CDR2 is SYGVKD. The CDR3 consists of 15 residues. V was pared by 0 bases and J by 5 bases, with 3 bases of the junction left unmatched. In DNA, the CDR3 is TGTGCCATCAGTGAGTCGACAGGGCCAAATGAAAAACTGTTTTTT. Its protein product is CAISESTGPNEKLFF.

The V gene is TRBV24-1, the J gene TRBJ2-7, with 7 bases fitting TRBD2. J lost 3 bases, V lost 4 bases, and 8 bases had no gene match. Per the germline V gene, CDR1 is KGHDR and CDR2 is SFDVKD. The CDR3 is 15 residues long. In DNA form, the CDR3 reads TGTGCCACCAGTGACCCGGGGGGACGGAGCTACGAGCAGTACTTC. This sequence encodes CATSDPGGRSYEQYF.

This clonotype has only a few counts. This chain uses TRBV20-1 with TRBJ2-1; 11 bases are shared with TRBD2. With 0 bases clipped from V and 10 bases from J, the junction kept 17 bases outside the gene matches. This CDR3 is 18 amino acids long. Germline assignment: CDR1 DFQATT and CDR2 SNEGSKA (reference sequence). CDR3 amino acids: CSARDRRTSGSTGWEQFF. In DNA, the CDR3 is TGCAGTGCTAGAGATAGAAGAACTAGCGGGAGCACAGGTTGGGAGCAGTTCTTC.